A single sample is the source of the 2 T cell receptor beta chains below, sequenced in a study of cytomegalovirus exposure and HLA in healthy donors. Some clones are missing from TCRdb's copy, which holds only in-frame ones; the method was immunoSEQ multiplex PCR. The repertoire holds approximately 160,000 clones, with roughly 80% as singletons. Sequenced input: PBMCs. Receptors were obtained from a man aged 25 to 45 in good health and CMV-seropositive.

The gene calls are TRBV2 and TRBJ2-2, with a tentative D call TRBD1 (5 bases). With 0 bases removed from V and 5 bases from J, the gap between germline ends came to 19 bases. The CDR3 runs 18 residues. Germline CDR1 is SNHLY and CDR2 is FYNNEI. CDR3: CASSEATVIGMATGELFF. For the CDR3, the DNA is TGTGCCAGCAGTGAAGCGACAGTAATTGGAATGGCTACCGGGGAGCTGTTTTTT. Based on the CDR3 plus reference TRBV2 and TRBJ2-2, the full variable domain is EPEVTQTPSHQVTQMGQEVILRCVPISNHLYFYWYRQILGQKVEFLVSFYNNEISEKSEIFDDQFSVERPDGSNFTLKIRSTKLEDSAMYFCASSEATVIGMATGELFFGEGSRLTVL.

The chain joins TRBV7-6 to TRBJ2-3, with 10 bases that match TRBD2. Germline trimming cut 0 bases from V and 1 base from J; bases unmatched to any gene: 1. The CDR3 loop spans 16 amino acids. CDR1 is SGHVS and CDR2 is FNYEAQ in the germline V gene. CDR3 amino acids: CASSLALAGGTDTQYF. The CDR3 DNA reads TGTGCCAGCAGCTTAGCCCTAGCGGGAGGCACAGATACGCAGTATTTT.